Listed here are 18 T cell receptor beta chains from one sample, sequenced in a study of T cell repertoires and HLA-DP antigens. Measured with immunoSEQ multiplex PCR; TCRdb has only the in-frame clones, and not every one. Of 65,000 to 90,000 clones listed, roughly 75% are singletons. No antigen is known for these receptors. The sequencing input was CD4+ T cells from PBMCs. Source of these receptors: a man aged 60-69 years in good health and CMV-seronegative.

The chain employs TRBV10-3 and TRBJ1-1; 7 bases are a match to TRBD1. Looked up from germline, CDR1 is ENHRY and CDR2 is SYGVKD. The CDR3 extends over 16 amino acids. Trimming removed 2 bases from V and 1 base from J; junction bases left unmatched: 7. In DNA, the CDR3 is TGTGCCATCAGTGAGGAGAAGGGGGCGGGGAACACTGAAGCTTTCTTT. This encodes CAISEEKGAGNTEAFF.

The chain carries TRBV5-1 and TRBJ1-2; perhaps TRBD1 as D (5 bases). CDR1 and CDR2 (germline): SGHRS, YFSETQ. The CDR3 is made up of 13 amino acids. Trimming removed 0 bases from V and 6 bases from J, with 9 bases in between. Here the CDR3 reads CASSLGGAHGYTF. The CDR3 DNA is TGCGCCAGCAGCTTGGGCGGGGCACATGGCTACACCTTC. Variable domain in full (rest from reference TRBV5-1 and TRBJ1-2): KAGVTQTPRYLIKTRGQQVTLSCSPISGHRSVSWYQQTPGQGLQFLFEYFSETQRNKGNFPGRFSGRQFSNSRSEMNVSTLELGDSALYLCASSLGGAHGYTFGSGTRLTVV.

The CDR3 loop reads CASSAPGQLNGYTF. CDR3 bases: TGTGCCAGCAGTGCCCCGGGACAACTCAATGGCTACACCTTC. V and J are TRBV25-1 and TRBJ1-2; possible D gene TRBD1, 6 bases. CDR1 MGHDK and CDR2 SYGVNS come from the germline V gene. With 4 bases removed from V and 6 bases from J, the gap between germline ends came to 15 bases. There are 14 residues in the CDR3.

This chain joins TRBV15 and TRBJ1-2; D unresolved. V was trimmed by 4 bases and J by 0 bases, leaving 0 bases between them. The germline CDR1 and CDR2 sequences are LNHNV and YYDKDF (reference sequence). The CDR3 extends over 11 amino acids. As DNA, the CDR3 is TGTGCCACCAGCACTAACTATGGCTACACCTTC. It translates to CATSTNYGYTF.

V usage is TRBV4-1 and J usage is TRBJ1-3; D possibly corresponds to TRBD1 (5 bases). V shed 6 bases and J shed 0 bases, with 12 bases lying between them. Germline CDR1 reads MGHRA; CDR2 reads YSYEKL. The CDR3 is made up of 15 amino acids. CDR3 protein: CASSPTGSSGNTIYF. For the CDR3, the DNA is TGCGCCAGCAGTCCCACAGGAAGCTCTGGAAACACCATATATTTT.

There are a few counts of this clone. This chain links TRBV14 with TRBJ2-7; D may correspond to TRBD1 or TRBD2 (5 bases each). The germline V gene has CDR1 SGHDN and CDR2 FVKESK. This CDR3 region has 14 residues. The V and J ends lost 0 bases and 9 bases respectively, with 15 bases between them. The CDR3 protein is CASSQERRVGGQYF. CDR3 nucleotide sequence: TGTGCCAGCAGCCAAGAACGGCGGGTTGGGGGGCAGTACTTC. Filled out from reference TRBV14 and TRBJ2-7, the complete variable domain reads EAGVTQFPSHSVIEKGQTVTLRCDPISGHDNLYWYRRVMGKEIKFLLHFVKESKQDESGMPNNRFLAERTGGTYSTLKVQPAELEDSGVYFCASSQERRVGGQYFGPGTRLTVT.

The chain is built from TRBV11-2 and TRBJ2-7; tentatively, D is TRBD1 (6 bases). The CDR3 extends over 16 amino acids. The V gene's germline CDR1 is SGHAT and CDR2 FQNNGV. With 5 bases removed from V and 0 bases from J, the gap between germline ends came to 17 bases. The CDR3 sequence is CASSRAGQGYSYEQYF. In DNA form, the CDR3 reads TGTGCCAGCAGCCGGGCAGGCCAGGGGTACTCCTACGAGCAGTACTTC.

The CDR3 DNA reads TGTGCCATCAGTGAGGGGACAGGGGGCAATCAGCCCCAGCATTTT. It translates to CAISEGTGGNQPQHF. The V call is TRBV10-3, the J call TRBJ1-5; 10 bases align to TRBD1. V lost 2 bases and J lost 2; bases outside the gene matches: 0. Germline assignment: CDR1 ENHRY and CDR2 SYGVKD. The CDR3 sequence is 15 residues long.

V and J are TRBV4-1 and TRBJ1-2; no reliable D call. With 0 bases removed from V and 1 base from J, the gap between germline ends came to 9 bases. Germline CDR1 and CDR2: MGHRA and YSYEKL. The CDR3 has 15 amino acids. This CDR3 reads CASSQDPNGNYGYTF. CDR3 DNA sequence: TGCGCCAGCAGCCAAGATCCCAACGGTAACTATGGCTACACCTTC.

V is TRBV7-2 and J is TRBJ2-5; 14 nucleotides match TRBD2. Germline V CDR1 and CDR2: SGHTA, FQGNSA. This CDR3 region has 17 residues. V dropped 5 bases and J dropped 5; count of bases not matched to a gene: 10. CDR3 nucleotide sequence: TGTGCCAGCAGCCTACGGACGACTAGCGGGAGGGTTGAGACCCAGTACTTC. Protein product: CASSLRTTSGRVETQYF.

The V and J genes are TRBV19 and TRBJ1-1; tentatively, D is TRBD1 (6 bases). The V gene lost 11 bases and the J gene lost 3 bases, with 16 bases spanning the gap. Germline CDR1 and CDR2: LNHDA and SQIVND (reference sequence). This CDR3 contains 13 residues. The CDR3 region is CAGGAKGDTEAFF. CDR3 DNA: TGTGCCGGGGGGGCCAAAGGGGACACTGAAGCTTTCTTT.

This clone qualifies as medium-sized (0.01 to 0.1%). The chain employs TRBV6-5 and TRBJ1-2; D perhaps matches TRBD1 (5 bases). Germline CDR1 is MNHEY and CDR2 is SVGAGI. This CDR3 contains 14 residues. Trimming took off 5 bases at V and 8 bases at J, with 18 bases between the two ends. The CDR3 region is CASSPTGSGGGYTF. DNA of the CDR3: TGTGCCAGCAGTCCCACCGGGAGCGGGGGGGGCTACACCTTC.

The chain recombines TRBV6-6 with TRBJ1-2; D uncertain. V lost 11 bases to trimming and J lost 1 base, with 17 bases between them. The V gene's germline CDR1 is MNHNY and CDR2 SVGAGI (reference sequence). The CDR3 totals 14 residues. The CDR3 nucleotides are TGTGCCGCCTCTACCCCGGGCATTAACTATGGCTACACCTTC. Its protein is CAASTPGINYGYTF.

The rearrangement uses TRBV5-1 and TRBJ1-1; TRBD1 matches at 12 bases. The CDR3 is 17 amino acids. CDR1 SGHRS and CDR2 YFSETQ come from the germline V gene. Trimming at V came to 2 bases and at J to 2 bases, leaving 7 bases not matched to a gene. The CDR3 sequence: CASSLGGGTGGNTEAFF. The CDR3 nucleotides read TGCGCCAGCAGCTTAGGAGGTGGGACAGGGGGCAACACTGAAGCTTTCTTT.

The genes are TRBV10-3 and TRBJ2-3; 7 nucleotides agree with TRBD2. CDR1 and CDR2 (germline): ENHRY, SYGVKD. Trimming at V came to 2 bases and at J to 0 bases, leaving 5 bases not matched to a gene. The CDR3 runs 16 residues. CDR3 region: CAISEQSGTSTDTQYF. The CDR3 bases are TGTGCCATCAGTGAGCAGAGCGGGACTAGCACAGATACGCAGTATTTT.

The rearrangement uses TRBV6-5 and TRBJ1-1; D unresolved. CDR1 MNHEY and CDR2 SVGAGI come from the germline V gene. The CDR3 runs to 11 residues. V lost 6 bases to trimming and J lost 4 bases, with 6 bases between them. The CDR3 DNA follows: TGTGCCAGCAGGCACGCCACTGAAGCTTTCTTT. This sequence encodes CASRHATEAFF.

The chain is built from TRBV30 and TRBJ2-3; 11 bases agree with TRBD2. The CDR3 contains 14 residues. Germline V lookup: CDR1 GTSNPN, CDR2 SVGIG (reference sequence). V was clipped by 8 bases and J by 4 bases; unmatched bases: 8. Here the CDR3 reads CAGRPGLAADTQYF. For the CDR3, the DNA is TGTGCCGGACGCCCGGGACTAGCGGCAGATACGCAGTATTTT.

The J gene is TRBJ2-3, the V gene TRBV4-3; 12 nucleotides align to TRBD2. V shed 1 base, J shed 5 bases, and the junction held 7 bases outside the gene matches. CDR3 length: 17 amino acids. From germline, CDR1 is LGHNA and CDR2 YSLEER. CDR3 residues: CASSQALAGGHEDTQYF. CDR3 bases: TGCGCCAGCAGCCAAGCCCTAGCGGGGGGGCATGAAGATACGCAGTATTTT.